This T cell receptor (beta chain) appears in the sequencing data of a study of T cell repertoires in cytomegalovirus infection. As for the study in general: Public TCR beta signatures indicated both CMV infection and matching HLA type. Findings of the study overall: The study identified carriers of CMV plus the relevant HLA from cumulative public TCR beta family frequency. HLA-C-restricted CMV clonotypes gave the most frequent clonotype in two of eight donors.

In this sample, this clonotype turned up a few times. The target antigen is unknown. In TCRdb, the reads were re-called with MiXCR into one record per CDR3 protein. The repertoire consists of about 330,000 distinct CDR3 sequences, with over 7.5% occurring once and the leading ten covering around 4.5%. This clonotype originated in a human donor in good health (CMV status not recorded). Some clones in this sample may be carry-over from other donors' samples. The specimen was PBMCs.

CDR3 region: CSAIRTSGPSSYNEQFF. The CDR3 DNA reads as TGCAGTGCCATCCGGACTAGCGGGCCGAGCTCCTACAATGAGCAGTTCTTC. The rearrangement links TRBV20-1 to TRBJ2-1; 11 bases fit TRBD2. The CDR3 contains 17 residues. CDR1 is DFQATT, CDR2 SNEGSKA, per germline (reference sequence). J gave up 0 bases and V 6 bases, and 10 bases lay outside the gene matches.